This T cell receptor (beta chain) was profiled in a study of blood T cells in healthy people across ages. Whole-study findings and limits: A conclusive naive versus antigen-experienced comparison was prevented by the unsorted PBMCs.

The germline CDR1 and CDR2 sequences are MNHEY and SMNVEV (reference sequence). The CDR3 length is 15 residues. V shed 2 bases and J 4 bases; nucleotides not matched to a gene: 4. Primed by a sample-barcoded 5' primer and a J-beta primer mix, a second PCR proceeded for about 6 to 12 cycles. Each CDR3 protein is one row after TCRdb ran MiXCR on the 5' RACE reads. Of just over 1 million distinct CDR3 sequences in the sample, around 45% were seen once. As regards this clonotype: The target antigen is unknown.

Material: blood. The TCR comes from a woman in her sixties or seventies in good health. This chain uses TRBV27 with TRBJ2-3, with TRBD1 matching 9 bases. The CDR3 sequence: CASSLGTGGSDTQYF. As DNA, the CDR3 is TGTGCCAGCAGTTTAGGAACAGGGGGCTCAGATACGCAGTATTTT.